These T cell receptor delta chains were read from a single sample in a study of gamma-delta T cells after stem cell transplantation. TCRdb processed the RT-PCR reads again with the CATT caller. The sample yields around 4,600 delta-chain clones, more than 1.5% seen once. The sample taken for sequencing was gamma-delta T cells. All receptors come from a human donor. It is not recorded whose cells these are; they may come from a transplant donor. The CDR3 runs from the conserved cysteine through the conserved F or W. The D gene is left open where the match is weak. Size values are once, few and many counts, or a class for expanded clones, and some rows have none.

>TRDJ1|TRDV2|TRDD3|few
CACDTVPHQGLGDTSNGELIF
TGTGCCTGTGACACAGTTCCTCACCAGGGGCTGGGGGATACATCGAACGGAGAACTCATCTTT
>TRDJ1|TRDV2|TRDD3|medium-sized
CACDTVGGGIPPYTDKLIF
TGTGCCTGTGACACCGTAGGCGGGGGGATACCTCCGTACACCGATAAACTCATCTTT
>TRDJ1|TRDV2|NA|NA
CACDGVGRGADKLIF
TGTGCCTGTGACGGGGTGGGGCGAGGCGCCGATAAACTCATCTTT
>TRDJ1|TRDV2|TRDD3|NA
CACDTVGLGDKTDKLIF
TGTGCCTGTGACACCGTCGGACTGGGGGATAAGACCGATAAACTCATCTTT
>TRDJ3|TRDV2|TRDD3|NA
CACDILGDTSAWDTRQMFF
TGTGCCTGTGACATACTGGGGGATACAAGCGCCTGGGACACCCGACAGATGTTTTTC
>TRDJ1|TRDV2|TRDD3|medium-sized
CACDTLGGPRDTDKLIF
TGTGCCTGTGACACCCTGGGGGGCCCCAGGGACACCGATAAACTCATCTTT
>TRDJ1|TRDV2|TRDD3|NA
CACDTVGDKGDKLIF
TGTGCCTGTGACACAGTGGGGGATAAGGGCGATAAACTCATCTTT
>TRDJ1|TRDV2|TRDD3|NA
CACDTVEVLGDPTYTDKLIF
TGTGCCTGTGACACCGTTGAGGTCCTGGGGGACCCGACATACACCGATAAACTCATCTTT
>TRDJ1|TRDV2|TRDD3|few
CACDFLGDKGDKLIF
TGTGCCTGTGACTTTCTGGGGGATAAGGGCGATAAACTCATCTTT
>TRDJ1|TRDV2|NA|medium-sized
CACDLIGLRGKNTDKLIF
TGTGCCTGTGACCTCATCGGGTTGAGGGGAAAAAACACCGATAAACTCATCTTT
>TRDJ1|TRDV2|TRDD3|NA
CACDLTGARTDKLIF
TGTGCCTGTGACCTTACTGGGGCGAGAACCGATAAACTCATCTTT
>TRDJ1|TRDV2|TRDD3|NA
CACDTVMGDTTDKLIF
TGTGCCTGTGACACCGTAATGGGGGATACAACCGATAAACTCATCTTT
>TRDJ3|TRDV2|TRDD3|large
CACDTVEYTGGAASWDTRQMFF
TGTGCCTGTGACACGGTTGAATATACTGGGGGTGCCGCGTCCTGGGACACCCGACAGATGTTTTTC
>TRDJ1|TRDV2|TRDD3|NA
CACDILLGDTQLYTDKLIF
TGTGCCTGTGACATTCTACTGGGGGATACACAGTTGTACACCGATAAACTCATCTTT
>TRDJ1|TRDV2|TRDD3|NA
CACVSLTGGYEETDKPIF
TGTGCCTGTGTTTCTCTGACTGGGGGATACGAAGAGACCGATAAACCCATCTTT
>TRDJ1|TRDV2|NA|large
CACEPLTPGVKLIF
TGTGCCTGTGAACCCTTAACTCCGGGGGTTAAACTCATCTTT
>TRDJ1|TRDV2|TRDD3|NA
CACDTVAGTGGYAYPTDKLIF
TGTGCCTGTGACACCGTCGCTGGAACTGGGGGATACGCGTATCCAACCGATAAACTCATCTTT
>TRDJ3|TRDV2|TRDD3|few
CACDTVEYTGGPSSWDTRQMFF
TGTGCCTGTGACACGGTTGAATATACTGGGGGACCAAGCTCCTGGGACACCCGACAGATGTTTTTC
>TRDJ1|TRDV2|TRDD3|medium-sized
CACDTLLLGDTRGTDKLIF
TGTGCCTGTGACACCCTTCTGCTGGGGGATACTCGGGGCACCGATAAACTCATCTTT
>TRDJ1|TRDV2|TRDD3|large
CACDRVLGDTRAGDTDKLIF
TGTGCCTGTGACCGCGTACTGGGGGATACACGTGCTGGGGACACCGATAAACTCATCTTT
>TRDJ3|TRDV2|TRDD3|few
CACDTTGGSNSWDTRQMFF
TGTGCCTGTGACACCACTGGGGGATCAAACTCCTGGGACACCCGACAGATGTTTTTC
>TRDJ1|TRDV2|TRDD3|NA
CACDTVALLGDSTDKLIF
TGTGCCTGTGACACCGTGGCTTTACTGGGGGATTCCACCGATAAACTCATCTTT
>TRDJ1|TRDV2|TRDD3|hyperexpanded
CACDTWGIDKLIF
TGTGCCTGTGACACTTGGGGGATCGACAAACTCATCTTT
>TRDJ3|TRDV2|TRDD3|few
CARDTVGDTISWDTRQMFF
TGTGCCCGTGACACCGTAGGGGATACAATCTCCTGGGACACCCGACAGATGTTTTTC